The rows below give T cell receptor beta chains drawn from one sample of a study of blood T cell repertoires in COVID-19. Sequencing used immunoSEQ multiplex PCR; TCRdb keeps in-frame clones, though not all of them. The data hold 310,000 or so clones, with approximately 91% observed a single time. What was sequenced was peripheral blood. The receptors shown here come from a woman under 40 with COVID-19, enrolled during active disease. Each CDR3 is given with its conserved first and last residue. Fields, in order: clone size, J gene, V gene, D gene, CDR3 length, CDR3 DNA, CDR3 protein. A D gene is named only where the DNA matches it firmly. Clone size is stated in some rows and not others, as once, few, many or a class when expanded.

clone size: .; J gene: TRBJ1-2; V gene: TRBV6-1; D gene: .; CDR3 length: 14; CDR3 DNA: TGTGCCAGCAGTGAATTAGGAGGAAACTATGGCTACACCTTC; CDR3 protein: CASSELGGNYGYTF
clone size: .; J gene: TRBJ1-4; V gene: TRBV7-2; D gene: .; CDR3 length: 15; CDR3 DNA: TGTGCCAGCAGCCTTAGCGGGGGGCGGGATGAAAAACTGTTTTTT; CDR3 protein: CASSLSGGRDEKLFF
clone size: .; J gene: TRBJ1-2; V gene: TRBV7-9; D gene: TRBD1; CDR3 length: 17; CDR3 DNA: TGTGCCAGCAGCTCCCCCGACAGGGCTAGTCCAAACTATGGCTACACCTTC; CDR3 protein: CASSSPDRASPNYGYTF
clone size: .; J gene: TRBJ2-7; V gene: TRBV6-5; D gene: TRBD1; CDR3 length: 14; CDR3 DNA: TGTGCCAGCGGCTCCACGGGCAGGGGGTACGAGCAGTACTTC; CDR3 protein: CASGSTGRGYEQYF
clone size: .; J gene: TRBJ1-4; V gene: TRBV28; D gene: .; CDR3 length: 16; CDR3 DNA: TGTGCCAGCGCCCCAGACCAAGGGGGATGGAGGGAAAAACTGTTTTTT; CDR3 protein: CASAPDQGGWREKLFF
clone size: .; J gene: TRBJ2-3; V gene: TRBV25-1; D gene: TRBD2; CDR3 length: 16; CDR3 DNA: TGTGCCAGCAGTGGGGGGACTAGCGGGAGTGCAGATACGCAGTATTTT; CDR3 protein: CASSGGTSGSADTQYF
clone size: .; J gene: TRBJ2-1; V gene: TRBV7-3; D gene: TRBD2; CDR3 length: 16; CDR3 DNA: TGTGCCAGCAGCCTTTCCGGGACTAGAGGCCTCAATGAGCAGTTCTTC; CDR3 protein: CASSLSGTRGLNEQFF
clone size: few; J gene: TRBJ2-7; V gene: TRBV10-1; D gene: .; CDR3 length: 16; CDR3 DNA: TGCGCCAGCAGTGAGTCGGTGACAACGAGCTCCTACGAGCAGTACTTC; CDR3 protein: CASSESVTTSSYEQYF
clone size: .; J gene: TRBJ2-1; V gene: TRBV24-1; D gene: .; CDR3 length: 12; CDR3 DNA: TGTGCCACGGGCGTTGTTCCCAATGAGCAGTTCTTC; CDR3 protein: CATGVVPNEQFF
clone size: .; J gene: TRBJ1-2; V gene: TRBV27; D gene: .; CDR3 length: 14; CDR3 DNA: TGTGCCAGCAGTTTATCTCCCAGGGAGGATGGCTACACCTTC; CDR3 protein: CASSLSPREDGYTF
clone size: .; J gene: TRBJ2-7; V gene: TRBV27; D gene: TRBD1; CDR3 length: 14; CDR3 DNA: TGTGCCAGCAGTGGACAGGGGGCGGGCAACGAGCAGTACTTC; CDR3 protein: CASSGQGAGNEQYF
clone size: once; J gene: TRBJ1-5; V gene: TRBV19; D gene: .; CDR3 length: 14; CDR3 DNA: TGTGCCAGTAGGGAGACGGGGGGGAATCAGCCCCAGCATTTT; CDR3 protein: CASRETGGNQPQHF
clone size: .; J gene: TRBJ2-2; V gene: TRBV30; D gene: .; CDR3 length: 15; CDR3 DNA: TGTGCCTGTATTCGGCTGCAGGGTCCTCCCGGGGAGCTGTTTTTT; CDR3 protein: CACIRLQGPPGELFF
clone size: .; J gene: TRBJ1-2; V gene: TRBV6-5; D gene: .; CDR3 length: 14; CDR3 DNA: TGTGCCAGCACCCGAACACACAGGGATTTCGGCTACACCTTC; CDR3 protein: CASTRTHRDFGYTF
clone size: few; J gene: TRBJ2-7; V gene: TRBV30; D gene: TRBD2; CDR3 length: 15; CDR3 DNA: TGTGCCTGGAGTGTCAACTGGGGGGGCTCCTACGAGCAGTACTTC; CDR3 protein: CAWSVNWGGSYEQYF
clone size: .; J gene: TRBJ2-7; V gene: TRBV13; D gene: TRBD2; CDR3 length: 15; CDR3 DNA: TGTGCCAGCAGCTTATGGGAGGGACTAAACTACGAGCAGTACTTC; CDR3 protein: CASSLWEGLNYEQYF
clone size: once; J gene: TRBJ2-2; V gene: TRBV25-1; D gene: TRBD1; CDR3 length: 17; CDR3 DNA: TGTGCCAGTACCCCTCCGGGACAGTCTTCGAACACCGGGGAGCTGTTTTTT; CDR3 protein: CASTPPGQSSNTGELFF
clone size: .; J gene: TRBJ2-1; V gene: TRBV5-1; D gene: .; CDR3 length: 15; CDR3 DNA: TGCGCCAGCAGCTTATTCCCAATCGGGGATAATGAGCAGTTCTTC; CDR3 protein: CASSLFPIGDNEQFF
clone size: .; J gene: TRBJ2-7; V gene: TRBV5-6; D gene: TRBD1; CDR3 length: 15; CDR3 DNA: TGTGCCAGCAGCGGACGACAGGGGGAAGGATACGAGCAGTACTTC; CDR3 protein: CASSGRQGEGYEQYF
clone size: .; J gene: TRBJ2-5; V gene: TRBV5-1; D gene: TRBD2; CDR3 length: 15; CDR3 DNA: TGCGCCAGCAGCCCCTTTGGCGGGAGCGGTGAGACCCAGTACTTC; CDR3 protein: CASSPFGGSGETQYF
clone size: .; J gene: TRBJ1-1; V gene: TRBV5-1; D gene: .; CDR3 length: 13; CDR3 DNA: TGCGCCACCGCGGAGGGCCTTAACACTGAAGCTTTCTTT; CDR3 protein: CATAEGLNTEAFF
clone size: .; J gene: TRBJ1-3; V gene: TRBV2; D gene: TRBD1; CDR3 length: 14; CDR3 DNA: TGTGCCAGCCGGGGACAGGGTGCCGGAAACACCATATATTTT; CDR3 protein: CASRGQGAGNTIYF
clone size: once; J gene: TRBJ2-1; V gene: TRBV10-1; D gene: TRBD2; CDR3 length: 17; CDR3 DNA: TGCGCCAGCAGTGAGTCGTTCGAGGGAGGGCTTATTAATGAGCAGTTCTTC; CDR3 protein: CASSESFEGGLINEQFF
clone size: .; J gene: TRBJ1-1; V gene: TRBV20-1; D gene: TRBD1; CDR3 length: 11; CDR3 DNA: TGCAGTGCTGACAGGGACACTGAAGCTTTCTTT; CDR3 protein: CSADRDTEAFF
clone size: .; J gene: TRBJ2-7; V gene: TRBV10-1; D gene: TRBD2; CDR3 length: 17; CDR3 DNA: TGCGCCAGCAGTCCCATACCCGGACTAGCGGGAGCTCAGGAGCAGTACTTC; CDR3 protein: CASSPIPGLAGAQEQYF
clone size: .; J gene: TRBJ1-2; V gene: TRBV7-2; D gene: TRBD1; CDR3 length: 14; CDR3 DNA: TGTGCCAGCAGCCCAGGACAGGGAGACTATGGCTACACCTTC; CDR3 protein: CASSPGQGDYGYTF
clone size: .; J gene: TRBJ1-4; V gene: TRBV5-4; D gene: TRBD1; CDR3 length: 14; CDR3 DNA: TGTGCCAGCAGCCAACAGGGGCTTGGTGAAAAACTGTTTTTT; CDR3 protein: CASSQQGLGEKLFF
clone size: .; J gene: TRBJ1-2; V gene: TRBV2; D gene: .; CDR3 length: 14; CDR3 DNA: TGTGCCAGCAGTGAGGACAGCGCCGTGGGAGGCTACACCTTC; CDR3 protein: CASSEDSAVGGYTF
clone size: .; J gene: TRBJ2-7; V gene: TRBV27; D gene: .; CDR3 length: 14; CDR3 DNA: TGTGCCAGCAGTTTATCAATCTCGGGGACAAGGGAGTACTTC; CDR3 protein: CASSLSISGTREYF
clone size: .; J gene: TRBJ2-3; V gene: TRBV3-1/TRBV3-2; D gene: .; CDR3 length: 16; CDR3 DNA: TGTGCCAGCAGCCAAGGGGGGGGCGGAGGGGCAGATACGCAGTATTTT; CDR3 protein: CASSQGGGGGADTQYF
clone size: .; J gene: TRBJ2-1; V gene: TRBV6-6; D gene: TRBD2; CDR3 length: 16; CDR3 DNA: TGTGCCAGCAGCCCCCTGGGCGGGACTAGGGCCAATGAGCAGTTCTTC; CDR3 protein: CASSPLGGTRANEQFF
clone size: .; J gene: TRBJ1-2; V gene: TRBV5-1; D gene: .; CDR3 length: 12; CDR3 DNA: TGCGCCAGCAGCTTGGTAGGGAGCGGCTACACCTTC; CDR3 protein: CASSLVGSGYTF
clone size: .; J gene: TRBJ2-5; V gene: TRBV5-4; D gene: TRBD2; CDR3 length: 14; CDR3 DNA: TGTGCCAGCCGACTAGCGGGGCGCCAAGAGACCCAGTACTTC; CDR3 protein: CASRLAGRQETQYF
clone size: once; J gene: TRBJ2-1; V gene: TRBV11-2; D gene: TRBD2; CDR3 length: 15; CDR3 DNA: TGTGCCAGCAGCTTCACCAGCGGGAGCGTCAATGAGCAGTTCTTC; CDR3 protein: CASSFTSGSVNEQFF
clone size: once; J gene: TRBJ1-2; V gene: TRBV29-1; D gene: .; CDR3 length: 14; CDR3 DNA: TGCAGCGTTGAAGAGGTGCCCAGGGTTGGCGGCTACACCTTC; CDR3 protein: CSVEEVPRVGGYTF
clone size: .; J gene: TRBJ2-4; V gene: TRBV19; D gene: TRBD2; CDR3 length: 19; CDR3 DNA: TGTGCCAGTAGTATTCCGGCGAGCGGGAGGGCCGGAGCCAAAAACATTCAGTACTTC; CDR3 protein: CASSIPASGRAGAKNIQYF
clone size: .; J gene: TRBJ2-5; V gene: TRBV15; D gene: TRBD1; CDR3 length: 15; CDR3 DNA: TGTGCCACCAGCACCCGGACAGGGACTGGGGAGACCCAGTACTTC; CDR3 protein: CATSTRTGTGETQYF
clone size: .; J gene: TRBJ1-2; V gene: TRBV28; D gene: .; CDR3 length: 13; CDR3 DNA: TGTGCCAGCGACCGGGCAGGGGAATATGGCTACACCTTC; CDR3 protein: CASDRAGEYGYTF
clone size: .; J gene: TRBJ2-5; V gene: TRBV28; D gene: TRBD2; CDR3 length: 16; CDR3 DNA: TGTGCCAGCAGTTTTTGGGCTAGCGGGGTTCAAGAGACCCAGTACTTC; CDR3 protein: CASSFWASGVQETQYF
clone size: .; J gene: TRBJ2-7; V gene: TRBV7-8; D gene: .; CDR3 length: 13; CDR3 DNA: TGTGCCAGCAGCTCAAACAGGGTTGGCGAGCAGTACTTC; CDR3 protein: CASSSNRVGEQYF
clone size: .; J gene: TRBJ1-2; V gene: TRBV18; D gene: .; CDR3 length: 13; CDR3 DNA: TGTGCCAGCTCACTAGACAGGACGTATGGCTACACCTTC; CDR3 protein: CASSLDRTYGYTF
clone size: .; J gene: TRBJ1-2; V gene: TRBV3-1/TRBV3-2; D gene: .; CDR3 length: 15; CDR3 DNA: TGTGCCAGCAGCCAAGGCGGGAGTTTACCTTATGGCTACACCTTC; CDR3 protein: CASSQGGSLPYGYTF
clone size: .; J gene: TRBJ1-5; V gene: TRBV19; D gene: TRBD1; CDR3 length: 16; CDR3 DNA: TGTGCCAGTAGTATCAGAAAAGACAGGGCAAATCAGCCCCAGCATTTT; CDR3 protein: CASSIRKDRANQPQHF